Listed below are T cell receptor beta chains from one sample, sequenced in a study of OX40 agonist ivuxolimab in advanced cancers. The repertoire was sequenced with immunoSEQ multiplex PCR; TCRdb's copy has only in-frame clones and lacks some. The sample shows some 74,000 clones, 80% to 95% of them seen only once. This specimen was CD4+ or CD8+ T cells sorted from blood, taken in a trial of the OX40 agonist ivuxolimab. The receptors stem from an adult with an advanced solid tumor such as melanoma, head and neck, liver or kidney cancer. Each CDR3 is given with its conserved first and last residue. Each record gives: CDR3 protein, CDR3 DNA, V gene, clone size, J gene, D gene. D genes are given only for firm matches. The listing skips clone size in some rows; elsewhere it reads once, few, many or a size class.

cdr3_aa: CASSMGTTTYTQYF; cdr3_nt: TGTGCCAGCAGCATGGGGACTACAACCTATACGCAGTATTTT; v_call: TRBV7-3; clone_size: once; j_call: TRBJ2-3; d_call: TRBD2
cdr3_aa: CASSSLWDSAPYEQYF; cdr3_nt: TGTGCCAGCAGCTCCCTGTGGGATTCGGCACCCTACGAGCAGTACTTC; v_call: TRBV28; clone_size: -; j_call: TRBJ2-7; d_call: -
cdr3_aa: CASSSQGGGRRSYNEQFF; cdr3_nt: TGTGCCAGCAGCTCCCAGGGGGGCGGGAGGCGCTCCTACAATGAGCAGTTCTTC; v_call: TRBV11-2; clone_size: -; j_call: TRBJ2-1; d_call: -
cdr3_aa: CASSSGHEETQYF; cdr3_nt: TGTGCCAGCAGCTCCGGGCATGAAGAGACCCAGTACTTC; v_call: TRBV5-4; clone_size: -; j_call: TRBJ2-5; d_call: -
cdr3_aa: CASSSRTSGSVTGELFF; cdr3_nt: TGTGCCAGCAGCTCCCGGACTAGCGGGAGCGTAACCGGGGAGCTGTTTTTT; v_call: TRBV5-4; clone_size: -; j_call: TRBJ2-2; d_call: TRBD2
cdr3_aa: CASTTFAAARYEQYF; cdr3_nt: TGTGCCAGCACCACCTTCGCAGCGGCACGCTACGAGCAGTACTTC; v_call: TRBV6-5; clone_size: -; j_call: TRBJ2-7; d_call: -
cdr3_aa: CASQGTSVNNEQFF; cdr3_nt: TGTGCCAGCCAAGGGACTAGCGTCAACAATGAGCAGTTCTTC; v_call: TRBV2; clone_size: -; j_call: TRBJ2-1; d_call: TRBD2
cdr3_aa: CASSGGQVRRGYTF; cdr3_nt: TGTGCCAGTAGTGGGGGACAGGTCAGGAGAGGCTACACCTTC; v_call: TRBV19; clone_size: -; j_call: TRBJ1-2; d_call: TRBD1
cdr3_aa: CASSFGRITNTIYF; cdr3_nt: TGTGCCAGCAGCTTCGGACGCATAACAAACACCATATATTTT; v_call: TRBV7-8; clone_size: once; j_call: TRBJ1-3; d_call: -
cdr3_aa: CAISESVRVGGYTF; cdr3_nt: TGTGCCATCAGTGAGTCGGTCAGGGTAGGCGGCTACACCTTC; v_call: TRBV10-3; clone_size: -; j_call: TRBJ1-2; d_call: -
cdr3_aa: CASSIDRGNTEAFF; cdr3_nt: TGTGCCAGTAGTATAGATCGCGGCAACACTGAAGCTTTCTTT; v_call: TRBV19; clone_size: -; j_call: TRBJ1-1; d_call: -
cdr3_aa: CASRGSGNTIYF; cdr3_nt: TGTGCCAGCAGAGGCTCTGGAAACACCATATATTTT; v_call: TRBV6-1; clone_size: -; j_call: TRBJ1-3; d_call: -
cdr3_aa: CASSNPTGAGEKLFF; cdr3_nt: TGTGCCAGCAGCAACCCGACAGGGGCGGGTGAAAAACTGTTTTTT; v_call: TRBV11-2; clone_size: -; j_call: TRBJ1-4; d_call: TRBD1
cdr3_aa: CASSFPLTGPTEAFF; cdr3_nt: TGTGCCAGCAGTTTCCCTTTGACAGGGCCCACTGAAGCTTTCTTT; v_call: TRBV28; clone_size: once; j_call: TRBJ1-1; d_call: TRBD1